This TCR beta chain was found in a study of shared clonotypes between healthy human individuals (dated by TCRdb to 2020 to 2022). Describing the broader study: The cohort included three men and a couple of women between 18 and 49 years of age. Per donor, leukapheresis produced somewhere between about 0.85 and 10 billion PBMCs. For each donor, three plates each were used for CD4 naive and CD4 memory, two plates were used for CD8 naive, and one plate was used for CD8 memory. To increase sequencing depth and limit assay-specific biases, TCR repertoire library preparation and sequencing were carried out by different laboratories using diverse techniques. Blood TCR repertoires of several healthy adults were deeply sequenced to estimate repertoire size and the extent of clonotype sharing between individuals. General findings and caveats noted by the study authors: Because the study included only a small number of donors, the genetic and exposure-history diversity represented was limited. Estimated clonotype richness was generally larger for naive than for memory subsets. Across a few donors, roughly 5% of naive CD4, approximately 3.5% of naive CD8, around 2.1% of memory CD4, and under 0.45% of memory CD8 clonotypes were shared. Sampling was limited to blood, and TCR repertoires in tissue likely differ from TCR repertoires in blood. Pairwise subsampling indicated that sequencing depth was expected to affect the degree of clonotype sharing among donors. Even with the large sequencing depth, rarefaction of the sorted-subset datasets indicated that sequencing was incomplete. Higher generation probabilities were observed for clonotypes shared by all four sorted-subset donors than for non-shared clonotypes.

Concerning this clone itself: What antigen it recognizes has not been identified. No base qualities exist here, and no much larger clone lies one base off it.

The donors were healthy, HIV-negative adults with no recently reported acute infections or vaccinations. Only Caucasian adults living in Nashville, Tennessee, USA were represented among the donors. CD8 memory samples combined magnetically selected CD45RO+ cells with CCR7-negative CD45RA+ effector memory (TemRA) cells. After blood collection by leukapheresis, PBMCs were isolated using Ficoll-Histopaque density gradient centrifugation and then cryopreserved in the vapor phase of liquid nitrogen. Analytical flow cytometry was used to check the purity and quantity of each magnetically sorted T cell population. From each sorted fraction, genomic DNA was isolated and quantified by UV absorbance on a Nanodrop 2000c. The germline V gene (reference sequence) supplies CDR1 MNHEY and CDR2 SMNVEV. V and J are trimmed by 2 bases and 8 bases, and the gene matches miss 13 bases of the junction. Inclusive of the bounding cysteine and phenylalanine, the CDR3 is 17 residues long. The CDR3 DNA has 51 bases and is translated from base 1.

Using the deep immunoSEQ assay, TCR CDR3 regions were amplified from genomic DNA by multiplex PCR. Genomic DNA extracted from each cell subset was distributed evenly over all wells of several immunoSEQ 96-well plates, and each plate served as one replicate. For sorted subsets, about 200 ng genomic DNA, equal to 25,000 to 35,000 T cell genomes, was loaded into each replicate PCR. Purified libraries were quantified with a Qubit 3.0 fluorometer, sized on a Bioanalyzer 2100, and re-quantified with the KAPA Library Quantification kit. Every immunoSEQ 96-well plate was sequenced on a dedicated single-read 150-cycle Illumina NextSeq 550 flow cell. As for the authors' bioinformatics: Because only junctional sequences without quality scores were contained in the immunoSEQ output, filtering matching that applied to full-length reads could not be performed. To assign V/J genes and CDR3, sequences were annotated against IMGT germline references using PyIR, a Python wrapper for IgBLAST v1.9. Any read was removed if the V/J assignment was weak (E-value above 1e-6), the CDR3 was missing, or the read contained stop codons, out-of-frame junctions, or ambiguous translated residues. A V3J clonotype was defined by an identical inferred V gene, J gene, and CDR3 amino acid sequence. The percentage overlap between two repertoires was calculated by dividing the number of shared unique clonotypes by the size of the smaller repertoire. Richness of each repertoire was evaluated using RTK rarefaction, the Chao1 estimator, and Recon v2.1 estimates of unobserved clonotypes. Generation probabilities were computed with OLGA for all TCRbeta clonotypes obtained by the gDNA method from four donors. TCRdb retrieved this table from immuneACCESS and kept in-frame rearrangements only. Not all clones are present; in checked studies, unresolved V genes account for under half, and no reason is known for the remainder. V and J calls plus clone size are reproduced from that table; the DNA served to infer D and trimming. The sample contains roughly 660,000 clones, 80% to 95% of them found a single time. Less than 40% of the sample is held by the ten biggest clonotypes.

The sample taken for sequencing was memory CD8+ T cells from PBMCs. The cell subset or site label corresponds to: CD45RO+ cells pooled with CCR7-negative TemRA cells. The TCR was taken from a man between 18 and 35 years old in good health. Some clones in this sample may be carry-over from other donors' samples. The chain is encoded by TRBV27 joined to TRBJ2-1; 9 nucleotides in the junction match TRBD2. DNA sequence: TGTGCCAGCAGTTTAATATCGGCGGGAGGGCCATTCGATGAGCAGTTCTTC. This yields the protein CASSLISAGGPFDEQFF.